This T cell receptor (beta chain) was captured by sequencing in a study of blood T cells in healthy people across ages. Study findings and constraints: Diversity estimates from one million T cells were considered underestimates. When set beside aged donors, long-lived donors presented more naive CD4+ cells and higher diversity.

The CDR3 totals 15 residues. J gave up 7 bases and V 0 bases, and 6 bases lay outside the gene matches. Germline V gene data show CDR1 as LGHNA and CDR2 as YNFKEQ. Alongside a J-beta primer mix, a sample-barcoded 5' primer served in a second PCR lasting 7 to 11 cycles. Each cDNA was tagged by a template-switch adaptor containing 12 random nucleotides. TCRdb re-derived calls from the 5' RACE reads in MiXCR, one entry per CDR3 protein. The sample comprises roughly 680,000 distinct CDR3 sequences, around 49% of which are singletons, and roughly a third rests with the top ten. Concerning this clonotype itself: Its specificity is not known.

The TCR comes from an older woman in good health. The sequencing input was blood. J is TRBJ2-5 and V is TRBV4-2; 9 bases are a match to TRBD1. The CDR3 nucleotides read TGTGCCAGCAGCCAAGATAAACAGGGGGCGAGGACCCAGTACTTC. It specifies CASSQDKQGARTQYF.